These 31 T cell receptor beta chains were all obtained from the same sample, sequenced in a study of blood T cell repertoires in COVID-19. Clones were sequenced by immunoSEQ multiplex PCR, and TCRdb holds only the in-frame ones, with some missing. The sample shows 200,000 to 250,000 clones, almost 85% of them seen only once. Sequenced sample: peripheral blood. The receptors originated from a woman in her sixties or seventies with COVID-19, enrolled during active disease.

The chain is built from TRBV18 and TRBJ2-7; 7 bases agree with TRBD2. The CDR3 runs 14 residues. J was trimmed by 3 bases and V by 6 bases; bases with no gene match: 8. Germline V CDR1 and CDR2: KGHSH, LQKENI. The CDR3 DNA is TGTGCCAGCTCGCCAAGGGGCGGGGGCTACGAGCAGTACTTC. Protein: CASSPRGGGYEQYF.

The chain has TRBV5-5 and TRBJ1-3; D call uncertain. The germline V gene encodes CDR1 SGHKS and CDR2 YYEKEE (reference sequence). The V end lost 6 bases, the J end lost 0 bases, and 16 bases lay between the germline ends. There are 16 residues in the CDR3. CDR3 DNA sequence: TGTGCCAGCAACCTTGGACTAGCGAGCTCTGGAAACACCATATATTTT. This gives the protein CASNLGLASSGNTIYF.

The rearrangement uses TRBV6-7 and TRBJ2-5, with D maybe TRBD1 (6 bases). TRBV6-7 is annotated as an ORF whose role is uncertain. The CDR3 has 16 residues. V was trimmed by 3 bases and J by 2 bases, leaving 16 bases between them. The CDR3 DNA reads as TGTGCCAGCAGTTATTGCCAGGGGAGCCTACAAGAGACCCAGTACTTC. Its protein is CASSYCQGSLQETQYF.

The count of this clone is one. In DNA form, the CDR3 reads TGTGCCAGCAGCGCGGGCGGGGAATCCTACAATGAGCAGTTCTTC. Its translation is CASSAGGESYNEQFF. This chain links TRBV7-3 with TRBJ2-1, with D tentatively TRBD2 (6 bases). This CDR3 is built from 15 residues. V was shortened by 5 bases and J by 1 base, with 12 bases between the two germline ends. Germline V gives CDR1 SGHTA, CDR2 FQGTGA.

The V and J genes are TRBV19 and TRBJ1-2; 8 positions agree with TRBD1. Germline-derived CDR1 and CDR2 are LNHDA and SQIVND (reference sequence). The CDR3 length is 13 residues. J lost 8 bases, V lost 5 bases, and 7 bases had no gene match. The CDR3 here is CASSVQGAGGYTF. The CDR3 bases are TGTGCCAGTAGTGTTCAGGGGGCGGGCGGCTACACCTTC.

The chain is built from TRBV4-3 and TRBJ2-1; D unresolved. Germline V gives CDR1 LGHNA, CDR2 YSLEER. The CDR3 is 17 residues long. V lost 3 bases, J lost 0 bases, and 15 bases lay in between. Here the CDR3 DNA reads TGCGCCAGCAGCCAGAGGCATAGCATAAGCTCCTACAATGAGCAGTTCTTC. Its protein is CASSQRHSISSYNEQFF.

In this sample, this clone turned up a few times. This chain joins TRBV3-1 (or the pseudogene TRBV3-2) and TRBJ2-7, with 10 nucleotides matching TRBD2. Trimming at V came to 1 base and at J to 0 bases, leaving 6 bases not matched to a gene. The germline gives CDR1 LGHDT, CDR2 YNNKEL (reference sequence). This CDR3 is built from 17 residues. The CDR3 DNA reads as TGTGCCAGCAGCCAAGTAGCGGGGGGCCGCTTCTCCTACGAGCAGTACTTC. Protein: CASSQVAGGRFSYEQYF.

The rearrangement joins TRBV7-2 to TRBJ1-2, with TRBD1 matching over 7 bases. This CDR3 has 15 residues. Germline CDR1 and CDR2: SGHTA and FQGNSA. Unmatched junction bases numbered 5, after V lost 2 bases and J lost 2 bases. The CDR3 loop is CASSLPNRGNYGYTF. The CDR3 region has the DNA TGTGCCAGCAGCTTACCCAACAGGGGAAACTATGGCTACACCTTC.

CDR3 loop: CSASSSGAGEQFF. As DNA, the CDR3 is TGCAGTGCTAGTTCTAGCGGGGCGGGTGAGCAGTTCTTC. V and J are TRBV20-1 and TRBJ2-1; TRBD2 agrees at 9 bases. The CDR3 extends over 13 amino acids. The germline gives CDR1 DFQATT, CDR2 SNEGSKA (reference sequence). The trim removed 3 bases at V and 9 bases at J, leaving 6 bases unmatched.

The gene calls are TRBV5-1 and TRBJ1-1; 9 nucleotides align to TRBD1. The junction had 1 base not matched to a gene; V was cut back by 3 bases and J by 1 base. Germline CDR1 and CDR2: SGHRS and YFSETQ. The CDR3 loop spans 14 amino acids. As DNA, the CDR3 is TGCGCCAGCAGCTGGGGACAGGGGAACACTGAAGCTTTCTTT. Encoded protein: CASSWGQGNTEAFF.

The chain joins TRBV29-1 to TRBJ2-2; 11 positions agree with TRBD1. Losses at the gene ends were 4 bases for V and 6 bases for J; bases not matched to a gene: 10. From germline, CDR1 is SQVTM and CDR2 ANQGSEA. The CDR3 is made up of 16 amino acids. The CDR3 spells CSVVGFGTGGSGELFF. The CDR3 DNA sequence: TGCAGCGTTGTAGGCTTCGGGACAGGGGGTTCCGGGGAGCTGTTTTTT.

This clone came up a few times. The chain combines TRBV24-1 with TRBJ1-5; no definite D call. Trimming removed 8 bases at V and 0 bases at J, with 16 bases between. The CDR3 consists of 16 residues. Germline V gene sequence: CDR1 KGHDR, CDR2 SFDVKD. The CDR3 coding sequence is TGTGCCACCACCGATTGCCCCCTCTATAGCAATCAGCCCCAGCATTTT. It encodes CATTDCPLYSNQPQHF.

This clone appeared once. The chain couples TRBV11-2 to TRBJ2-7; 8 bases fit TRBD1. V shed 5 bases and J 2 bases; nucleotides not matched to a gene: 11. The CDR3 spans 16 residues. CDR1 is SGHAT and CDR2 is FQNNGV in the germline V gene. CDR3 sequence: CASSPILGTGTYEQYF. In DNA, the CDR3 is TGTGCCAGCAGCCCTATCTTAGGGACAGGAACCTACGAGCAGTACTTC.

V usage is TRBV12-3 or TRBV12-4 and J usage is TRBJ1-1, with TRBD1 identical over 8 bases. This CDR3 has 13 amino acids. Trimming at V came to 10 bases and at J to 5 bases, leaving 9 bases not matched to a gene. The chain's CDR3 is CATGQGRGTEAFF. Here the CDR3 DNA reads TGTGCCACCGGACAGGGAAGAGGAACTGAAGCTTTCTTT.

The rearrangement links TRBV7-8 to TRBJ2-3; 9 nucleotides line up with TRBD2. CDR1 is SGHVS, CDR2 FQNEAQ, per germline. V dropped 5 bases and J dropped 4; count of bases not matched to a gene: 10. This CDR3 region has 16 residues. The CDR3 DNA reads TGTGCCAGCAGCCCCCTGGCGGGAGGGCCTTCAGATACGCAGTATTTT. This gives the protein CASSPLAGGPSDTQYF.

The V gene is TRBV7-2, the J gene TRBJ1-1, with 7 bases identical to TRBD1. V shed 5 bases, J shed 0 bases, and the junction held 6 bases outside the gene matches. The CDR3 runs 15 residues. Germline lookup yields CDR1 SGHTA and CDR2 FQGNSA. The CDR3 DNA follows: TGTGCCAGCAGCGCAATGGGACAGCTGAACACTGAAGCTTTCTTT. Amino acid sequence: CASSAMGQLNTEAFF.

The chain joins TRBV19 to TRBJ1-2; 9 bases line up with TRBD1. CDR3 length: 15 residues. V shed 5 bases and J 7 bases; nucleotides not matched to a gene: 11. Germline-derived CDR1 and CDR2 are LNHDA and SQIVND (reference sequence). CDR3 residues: CASSLVTGGLSGYTF. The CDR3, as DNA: TGTGCCAGTAGTCTAGTGACAGGGGGGTTAAGTGGCTACACCTTC.

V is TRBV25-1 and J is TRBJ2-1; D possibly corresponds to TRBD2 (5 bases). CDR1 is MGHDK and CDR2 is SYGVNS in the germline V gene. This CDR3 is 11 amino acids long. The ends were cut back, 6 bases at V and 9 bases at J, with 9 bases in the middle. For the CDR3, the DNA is TGTGCCAGCAGCGAGGGCTCTGAGCAGTTCTTC. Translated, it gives CASSEGSEQFF.

This CDR3 reads CASSQLGVRANTEAFF. The CDR3 bases are TGTGCCAGCTCCCAGCTCGGCGTCAGGGCGAACACTGAAGCTTTCTTT. The V call is TRBV18, the J call TRBJ1-1, with D possibly being TRBD1 (5 bases). CDR3 size: 16 residues. The V and J ends lost 6 bases and 1 base respectively, with 18 bases between them. Looked up from germline, CDR1 is KGHSH and CDR2 is LQKENI.

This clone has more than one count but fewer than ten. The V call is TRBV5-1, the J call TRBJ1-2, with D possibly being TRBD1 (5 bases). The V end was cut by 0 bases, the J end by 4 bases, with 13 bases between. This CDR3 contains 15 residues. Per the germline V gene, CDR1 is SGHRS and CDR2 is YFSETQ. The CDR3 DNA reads TGCGCCAGCAGCTTGGGGGGGACTTCTAGCTATGGCTACACCTTC. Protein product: CASSLGGTSSYGYTF.

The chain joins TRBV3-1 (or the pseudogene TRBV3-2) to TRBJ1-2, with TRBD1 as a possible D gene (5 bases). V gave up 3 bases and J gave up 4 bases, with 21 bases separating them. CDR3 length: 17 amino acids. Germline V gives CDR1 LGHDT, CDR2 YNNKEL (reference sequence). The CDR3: CASSQPTSGGTVYGYTF. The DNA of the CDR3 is TGTGCCAGCAGCCAGCCCACGTCGGGGGGGACGGTCTATGGCTACACCTTC.

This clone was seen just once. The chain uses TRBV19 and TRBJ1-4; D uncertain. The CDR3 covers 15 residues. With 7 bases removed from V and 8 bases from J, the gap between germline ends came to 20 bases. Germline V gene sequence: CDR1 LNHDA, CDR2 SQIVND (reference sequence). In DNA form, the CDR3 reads TGTGCCAGTACCGATCCTGGGAGGAGTCGAGAAAAACTGTTTTTT. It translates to CASTDPGRSREKLFF.

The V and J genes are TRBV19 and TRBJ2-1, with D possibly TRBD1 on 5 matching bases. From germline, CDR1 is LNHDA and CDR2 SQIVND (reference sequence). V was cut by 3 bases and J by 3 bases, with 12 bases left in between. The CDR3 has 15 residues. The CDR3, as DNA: TGTGCCAGTAGTATGATAGGGGTTCTCTACAATGAGCAGTTCTTC. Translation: CASSMIGVLYNEQFF. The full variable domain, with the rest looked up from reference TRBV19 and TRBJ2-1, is DGGITQSPKYLFRKEGQNVTLSCEQNLNHDAMYWYRQDPGQGLRLIYYSQIVNDFQKGDIAEGYSVSREKKESFPLTVTSAQKNPTAFYLCASSMIGVLYNEQFFGPGTRLTVL.

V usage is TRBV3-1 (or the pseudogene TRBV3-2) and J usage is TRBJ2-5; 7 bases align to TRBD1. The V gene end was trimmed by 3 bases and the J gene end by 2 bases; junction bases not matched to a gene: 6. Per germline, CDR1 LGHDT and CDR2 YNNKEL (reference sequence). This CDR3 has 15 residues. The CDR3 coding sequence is TGTGCCAGCAGCCATCCCCCGGGACAGCAAGAGACCCAGTACTTC. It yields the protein CASSHPPGQQETQYF.

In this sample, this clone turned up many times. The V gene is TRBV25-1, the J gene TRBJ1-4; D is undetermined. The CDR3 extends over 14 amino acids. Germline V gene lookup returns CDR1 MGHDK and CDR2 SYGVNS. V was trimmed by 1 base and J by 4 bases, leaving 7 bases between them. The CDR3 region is CASSELRYNEKLFF. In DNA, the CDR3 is TGTGCCAGCAGTGAATTGCGGTATAATGAAAAACTGTTTTTT. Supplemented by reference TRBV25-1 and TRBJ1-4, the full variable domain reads EADIYQTPRYLVIGTGKKITLECSQTMGHDKMYWYQQDPGMELHLIHYSYGVNSTEKGDLSSESTVSRIRTEHFPLTLESARPSHTSQYLCASSELRYNEKLFFGSGTQLSVL.

Here the CDR3 DNA reads TGTGCCAGCAGTCTCCGGGACAGGGGCACAGATACGCAGTATTTT. Translating gives CASSLRDRGTDTQYF. V is TRBV27 and J is TRBJ2-3; the match to TRBD1 covers 9 bases. The J segment lost 1 base and the V segment lost 5 bases, leaving 4 bases of the junction unmatched. Germline values: CDR1 MNHEY, CDR2 SMNVEV (reference sequence). The CDR3 spans 15 residues.

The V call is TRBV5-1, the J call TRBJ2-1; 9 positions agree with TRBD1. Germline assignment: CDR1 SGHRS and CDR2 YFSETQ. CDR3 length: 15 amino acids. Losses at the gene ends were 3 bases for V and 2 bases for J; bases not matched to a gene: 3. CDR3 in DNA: TGCGCCAGCAGCTGGGGACAGGGTCCCTACAATGAGCAGTTCTTC. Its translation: CASSWGQGPYNEQFF.

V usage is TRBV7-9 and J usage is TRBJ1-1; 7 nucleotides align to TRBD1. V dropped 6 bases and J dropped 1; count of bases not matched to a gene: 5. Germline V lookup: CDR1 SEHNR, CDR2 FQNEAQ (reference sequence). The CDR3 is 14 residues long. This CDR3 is CASSFNRGNTEAFF. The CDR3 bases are TGTGCCAGCAGTTTTAACAGGGGGAACACTGAAGCTTTCTTT.

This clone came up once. CDR3: CASRAPEGREQFF. The CDR3 region has the DNA TGTGCCAGCAGAGCCCCGGAGGGACGTGAGCAGTTCTTC. This chain joins TRBV6-5 and TRBJ2-1; TRBD2 might be the D (6 bases). V lost 6 bases and J lost 9, with 15 bases in between. CDR1 is MNHEY and CDR2 is SVGAGI in the germline V gene. The CDR3 covers 13 residues.

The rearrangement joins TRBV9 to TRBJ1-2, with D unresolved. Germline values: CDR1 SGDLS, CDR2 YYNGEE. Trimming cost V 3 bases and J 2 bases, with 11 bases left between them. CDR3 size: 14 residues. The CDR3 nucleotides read TGTGCCAGCAGCGCCGAAACACCCAACTATGGCTACACCTTC. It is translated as CASSAETPNYGYTF.

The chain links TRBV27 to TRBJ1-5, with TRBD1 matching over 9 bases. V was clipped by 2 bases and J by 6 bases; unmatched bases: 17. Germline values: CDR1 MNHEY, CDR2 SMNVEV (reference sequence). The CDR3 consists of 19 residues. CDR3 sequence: CASSLPISHMRQGGQPQHF. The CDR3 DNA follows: TGTGCCAGCAGTTTACCTATCTCTCATATGAGACAGGGGGGTCAGCCCCAGCATTTT.